This TCR beta chain was sequenced for a study of blood T cell repertoires in COVID-19. On the study more broadly: Acute and convalescent COVID-19 samples came from the United States, Italy and Spain.

Original handling: Quantification of nucleated cells was approximated via reference gene primer amplification. Only in-frame clones appear in the TCRdb table, and some are missing; sequencing was by immunoSEQ multiplex PCR. The DNA was the basis for D and trimming; V, J and clone size are from that table. The sample records about 170,000 clones, roughly 84% being singletons. Source material: peripheral blood. This clonotype was sampled from a woman older than 75 with active or convalescent COVID-19.

Written as DNA, the CDR3 is TGCAGTGCTAGAGATCAAGCGGTAAGGTTCTTC. Protein: CSARDQAVRFF. V and J are TRBV20-1 and TRBJ2-1; weak D call: TRBD2 (5 bases). The length of the CDR3 is 11 residues. Germline CDR1 reads DFQATT; CDR2 reads SNEGSKA (reference sequence). Trimming took 0 bases from V and 15 from J, leaving 12 bases between them.